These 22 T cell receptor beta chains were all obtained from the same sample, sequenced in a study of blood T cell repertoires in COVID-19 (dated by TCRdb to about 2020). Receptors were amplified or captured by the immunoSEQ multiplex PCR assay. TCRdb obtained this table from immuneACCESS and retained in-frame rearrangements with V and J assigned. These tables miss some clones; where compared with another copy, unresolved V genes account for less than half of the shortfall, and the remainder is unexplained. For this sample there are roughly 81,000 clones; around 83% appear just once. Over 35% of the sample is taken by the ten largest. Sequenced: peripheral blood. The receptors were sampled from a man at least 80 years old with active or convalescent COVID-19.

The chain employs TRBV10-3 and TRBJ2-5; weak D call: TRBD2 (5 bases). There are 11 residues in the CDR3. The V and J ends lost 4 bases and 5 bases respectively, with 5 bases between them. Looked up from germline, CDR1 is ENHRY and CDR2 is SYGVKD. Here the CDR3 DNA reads TGTGCCATCAGTGGAGGGGAGACCCAGTACTTC. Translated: CAISGGETQYF.

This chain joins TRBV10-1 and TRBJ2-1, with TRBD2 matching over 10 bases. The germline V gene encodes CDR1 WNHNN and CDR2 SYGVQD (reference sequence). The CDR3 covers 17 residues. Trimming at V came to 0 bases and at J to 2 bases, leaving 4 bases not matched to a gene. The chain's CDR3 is CASSESVAGGPYNEQFF. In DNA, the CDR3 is TGCGCCAGCAGTGAGTCGGTAGCGGGGGGCCCCTACAATGAGCAGTTCTTC.

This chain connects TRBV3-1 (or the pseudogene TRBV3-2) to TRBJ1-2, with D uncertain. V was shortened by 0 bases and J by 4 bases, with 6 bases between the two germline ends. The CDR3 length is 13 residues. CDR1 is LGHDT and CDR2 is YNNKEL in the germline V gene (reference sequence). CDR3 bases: TGTGCCAGCAGCCAAGACATCCCCTATGGCTACACCTTC. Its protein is CASSQDIPYGYTF.

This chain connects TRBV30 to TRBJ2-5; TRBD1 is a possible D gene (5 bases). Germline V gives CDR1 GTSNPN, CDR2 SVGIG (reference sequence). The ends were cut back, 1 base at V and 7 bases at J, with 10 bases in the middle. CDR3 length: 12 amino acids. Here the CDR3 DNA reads TGTGCCTGGAGTGCAGAAGGGGCGACCCAGTACTTC. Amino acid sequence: CAWSAEGATQYF.

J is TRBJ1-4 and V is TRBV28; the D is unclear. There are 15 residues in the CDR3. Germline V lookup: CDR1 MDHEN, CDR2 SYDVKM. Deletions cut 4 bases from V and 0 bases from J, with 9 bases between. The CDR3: CASSWTGATNEKLFF. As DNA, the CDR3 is TGTGCCAGCAGTTGGACGGGAGCAACTAATGAAAAACTGTTTTTT.

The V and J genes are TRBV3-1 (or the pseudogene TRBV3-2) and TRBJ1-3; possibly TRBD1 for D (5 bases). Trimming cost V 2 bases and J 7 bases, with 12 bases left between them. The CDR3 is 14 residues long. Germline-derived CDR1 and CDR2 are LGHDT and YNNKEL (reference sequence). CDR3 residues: CASSQWAGGNTIYF. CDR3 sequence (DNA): TGTGCCAGCAGCCAATGGGCCGGGGGGAACACCATATATTTT.

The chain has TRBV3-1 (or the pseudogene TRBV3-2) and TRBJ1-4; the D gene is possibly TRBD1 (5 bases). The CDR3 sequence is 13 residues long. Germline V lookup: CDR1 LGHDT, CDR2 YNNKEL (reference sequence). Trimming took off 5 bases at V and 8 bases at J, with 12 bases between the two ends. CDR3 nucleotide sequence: TGTGCCAGCAGCTCCGGGGGGTGGGAAAAACTGTTTTTT. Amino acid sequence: CASSSGGWEKLFF.

The CDR3 DNA sequence: TGTGCCAGCAGGACTCATGAAAAACTGTTTTTT. Its translation: CASRTHEKLFF. The chain has TRBV3-1 (or the pseudogene TRBV3-2) and TRBJ1-4; D gene ambiguous. V was pared by 6 bases and J by 6 bases, with 5 bases between. CDR1 is LGHDT and CDR2 is YNNKEL in the germline V gene (reference sequence). The CDR3 is made up of 11 amino acids.

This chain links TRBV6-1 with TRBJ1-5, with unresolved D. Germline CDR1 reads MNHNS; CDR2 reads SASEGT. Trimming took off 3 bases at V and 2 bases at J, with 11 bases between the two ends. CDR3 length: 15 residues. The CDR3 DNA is TGTGCCAGCAGTGAGGTGGGGAGGGGCAATCAGCCCCAGCATTTT. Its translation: CASSEVGRGNQPQHF.

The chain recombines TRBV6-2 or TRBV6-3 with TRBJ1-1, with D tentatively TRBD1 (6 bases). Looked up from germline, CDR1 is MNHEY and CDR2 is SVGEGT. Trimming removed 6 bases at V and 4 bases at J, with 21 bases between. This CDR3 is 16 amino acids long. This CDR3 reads CASSSLSGTWSTEAFF. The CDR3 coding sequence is TGTGCCAGCAGCTCGCTCTCCGGGACATGGAGCACTGAAGCTTTCTTT.

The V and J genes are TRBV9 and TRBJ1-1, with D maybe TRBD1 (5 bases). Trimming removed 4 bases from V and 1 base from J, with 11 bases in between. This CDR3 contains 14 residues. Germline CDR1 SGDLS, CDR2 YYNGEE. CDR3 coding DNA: TGTGCCAGCAGCCGGGGACTTCGGAACACTGAAGCTTTCTTT. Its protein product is CASSRGLRNTEAFF.

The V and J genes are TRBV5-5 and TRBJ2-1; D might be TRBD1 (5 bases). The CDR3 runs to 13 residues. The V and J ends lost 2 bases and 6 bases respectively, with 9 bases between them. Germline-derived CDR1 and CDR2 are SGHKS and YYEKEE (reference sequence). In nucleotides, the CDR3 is TGTGCCAGCAGCTTTCAGGGCTCCAATGAGCAGTTCTTC. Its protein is CASSFQGSNEQFF. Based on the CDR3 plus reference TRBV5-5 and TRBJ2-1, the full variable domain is DAGVTQSPTHLIKTRGQQVTLRCSPISGHKSVSWYQQVLGQGPQFIFQYYEKEERGRGNFPDRFSARQFPNYSSELNVNALLLGDSALYLCASSFQGSNEQFFGPGTRLTVL.

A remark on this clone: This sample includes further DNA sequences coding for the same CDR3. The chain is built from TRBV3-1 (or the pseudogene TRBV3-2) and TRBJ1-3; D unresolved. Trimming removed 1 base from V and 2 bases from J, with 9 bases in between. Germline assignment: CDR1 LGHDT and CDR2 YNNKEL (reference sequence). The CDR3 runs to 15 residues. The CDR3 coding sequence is TGTGCCAGCAGCCAAGGCCGGGGAGCTGGAAACACCATATATTTT. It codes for CASSQGRGAGNTIYF.

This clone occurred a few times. The CDR3 loop is CATAGTAYGYTF. Written as DNA, the CDR3 is TGTGCCACCGCAGGGACAGCCTATGGCTACACCTTC. The chain couples TRBV6-5 to TRBJ1-2, with 7 bases matching TRBD1. The J segment lost 4 bases and the V segment lost 10 bases, leaving 6 bases of the junction unmatched. Germline CDR1 MNHEY, CDR2 SVGAGI. This CDR3 region has 12 residues.

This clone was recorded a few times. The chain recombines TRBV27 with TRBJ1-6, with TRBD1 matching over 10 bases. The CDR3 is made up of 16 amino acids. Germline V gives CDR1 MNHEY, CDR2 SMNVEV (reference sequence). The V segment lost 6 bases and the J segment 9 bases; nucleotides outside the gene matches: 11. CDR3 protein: CASSRGTGAASSPLHF. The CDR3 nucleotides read TGTGCCAGCAGCCGAGGGACAGGGGCCGCTAGTTCACCCCTCCACTTT.

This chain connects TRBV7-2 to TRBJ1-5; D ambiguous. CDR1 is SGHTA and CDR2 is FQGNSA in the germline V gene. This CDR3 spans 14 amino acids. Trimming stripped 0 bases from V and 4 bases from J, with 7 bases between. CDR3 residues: CASSLAGENQPQHF. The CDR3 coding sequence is TGTGCCAGCAGCTTAGCTGGGGAGAATCAGCCCCAGCATTTT.

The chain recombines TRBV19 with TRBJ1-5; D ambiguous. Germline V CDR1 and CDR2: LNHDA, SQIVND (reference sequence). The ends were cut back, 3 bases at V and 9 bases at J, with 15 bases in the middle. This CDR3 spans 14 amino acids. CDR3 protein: CASSITGGAGPQHF. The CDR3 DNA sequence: TGTGCCAGTAGTATCACGGGAGGCGCGGGGCCCCAGCATTTT.

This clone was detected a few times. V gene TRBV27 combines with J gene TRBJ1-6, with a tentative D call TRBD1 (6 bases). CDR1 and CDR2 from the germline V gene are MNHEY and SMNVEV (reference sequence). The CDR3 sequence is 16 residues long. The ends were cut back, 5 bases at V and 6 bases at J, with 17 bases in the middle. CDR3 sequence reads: CASSNWGLTGNSPLHF. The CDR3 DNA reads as TGTGCCAGCAGTAATTGGGGGCTAACGGGTAATTCACCCCTCCACTTT.

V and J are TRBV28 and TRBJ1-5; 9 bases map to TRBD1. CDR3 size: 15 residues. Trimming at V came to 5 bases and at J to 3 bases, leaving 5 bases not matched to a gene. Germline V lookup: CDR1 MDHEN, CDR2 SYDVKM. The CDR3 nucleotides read TGTGCCAGCAGTCTTGGGACAGGGAACAATCAGCCCCAGCATTTT. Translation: CASSLGTGNNQPQHF.

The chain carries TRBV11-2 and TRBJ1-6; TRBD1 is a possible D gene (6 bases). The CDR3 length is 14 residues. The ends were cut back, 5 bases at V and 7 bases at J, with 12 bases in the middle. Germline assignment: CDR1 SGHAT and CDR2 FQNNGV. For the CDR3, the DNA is TGTGCCAGCAGCCAATGGACAGAAAATTCACCCCTCCACTTT. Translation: CASSQWTENSPLHF.

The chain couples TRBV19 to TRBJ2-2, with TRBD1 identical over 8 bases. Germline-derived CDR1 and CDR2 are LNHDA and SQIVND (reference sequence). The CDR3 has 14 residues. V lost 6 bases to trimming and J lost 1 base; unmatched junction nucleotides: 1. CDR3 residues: CASRGTGNTGELFF. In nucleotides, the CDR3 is TGTGCCAGTAGAGGGACAGGGAACACCGGGGAGCTGTTTTTT.

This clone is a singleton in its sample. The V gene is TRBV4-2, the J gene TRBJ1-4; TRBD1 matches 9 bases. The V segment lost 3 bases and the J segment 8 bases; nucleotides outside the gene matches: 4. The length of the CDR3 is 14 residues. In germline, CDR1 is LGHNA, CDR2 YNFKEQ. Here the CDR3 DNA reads TGTGCCAGCAGCCATGACAGGGGGGGGGAAAAACTGTTTTTT. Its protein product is CASSHDRGGEKLFF.